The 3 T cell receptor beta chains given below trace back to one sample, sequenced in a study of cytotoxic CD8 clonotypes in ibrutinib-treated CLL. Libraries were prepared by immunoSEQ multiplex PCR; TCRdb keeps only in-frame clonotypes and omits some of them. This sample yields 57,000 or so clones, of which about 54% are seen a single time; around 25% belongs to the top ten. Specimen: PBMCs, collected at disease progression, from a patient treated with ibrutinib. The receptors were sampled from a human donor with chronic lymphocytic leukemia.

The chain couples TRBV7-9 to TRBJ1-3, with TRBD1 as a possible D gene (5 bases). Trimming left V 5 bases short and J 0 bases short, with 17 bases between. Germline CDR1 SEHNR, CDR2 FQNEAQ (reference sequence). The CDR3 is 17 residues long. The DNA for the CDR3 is TGTGCCAGCAGCAAGGGTGGGGCCGAAAGCTCTGGAAACACCATATATTTT. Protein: CASSKGGAESSGNTIYF.

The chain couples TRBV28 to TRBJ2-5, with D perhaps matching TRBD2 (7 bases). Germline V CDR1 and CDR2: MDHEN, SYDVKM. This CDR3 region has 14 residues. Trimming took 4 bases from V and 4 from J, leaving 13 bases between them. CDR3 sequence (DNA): TGTGCCAGCAGTTCACAGGGAGGGGCAGAGACCCAGTACTTC. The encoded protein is CASSSQGGAETQYF.

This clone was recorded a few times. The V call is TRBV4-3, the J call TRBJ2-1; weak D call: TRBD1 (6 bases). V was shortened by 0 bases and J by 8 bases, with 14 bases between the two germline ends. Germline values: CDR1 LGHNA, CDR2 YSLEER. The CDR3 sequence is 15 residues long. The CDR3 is CASSQEYRDSHEQFF. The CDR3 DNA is TGCGCCAGCAGCCAAGAGTACAGGGATTCACATGAGCAGTTCTTC.